This TCR beta chain stems from a study of T cells after yellow fever vaccination. Whole-study context: Any fraction with a low cell number was prepared using SMART-Seq v4 Ultra Low Input.

Notes on the study in general: Faster peaking, at day 5 versus 15, marked a secondary response that was weaker. CD4 and CD8 compartments shared a small share of clonotypes, likely from convergent recombination.

CDR3 length equals 12 residues. V was trimmed by 6 bases and J by 3 bases, leaving 10 bases between them. CDR1 and CDR2 from the germline V gene are SGHRS and YFSETQ. This clonotype was counted ten times or more. The antigen is undetermined. A universal primer site and UMIs were added as TCR cDNA was made by 5'RACE template switching. TCRdb recomputed calls from the 5' RACE reads with MiXCR, one row per CDR3 protein. The table records approximately 600,000 distinct CDR3 sequences, 9% to 15% of them present only once. The chain carries TRBV5-1 and TRBJ2-7, with a weak D call TRBD1 (6 bases). Sequencing was performed on PBMCs, taken on the day of the yellow fever booster vaccination. This clonotype was sampled from a man aged 30 to 45 who received the YFV17D yellow fever vaccine. CDR3 in amino acids: CASTGDNYEQYF. Written as DNA, the CDR3 is TGCGCCAGCACTGGGGACAACTACGAGCAGTACTTC. The full variable domain, in which reference TRBV5-1 and TRBJ2-7 provide the parts outside the CDR3, is KAGVTQTPRYLIKTRGQQVTLSCSPISGHRSVSWYQQTPGQGLQFLFEYFSETQRNKGNFPGRFSGRQFSNSRSEMNVSTLELGDSALYLCASTGDNYEQYFGPGTRLTVT.